These T cell receptor beta chains were read from a single sample in a study of cytomegalovirus exposure and HLA in healthy donors. Using immunoSEQ multiplex PCR, the repertoire was profiled, and TCRdb retains in-frame clones only, with some absent. The sample shows around 130,000 clones, 80% to 85% of them seen only once. Sequenced: PBMCs. The receptors stem from a woman aged 40-49 years in good health and CMV-seronegative. The CDR3 runs from the conserved cysteine through the conserved F or W. A D gene is named only where the DNA matches it firmly. Not every row has a clone size; where given, it reads once, few, many or a size class.

. TRBD2 TRBJ2-7 TRBV11-3 TGTGCCAGCAGCCCCCGGGGGGGCCACGAGCAGTACTTC CASSPRGGHEQYF
. . TRBJ2-3 TRBV2 TGTGCCAGCAGTTCGTCAGATACGCAGTATTTT CASSSSDTQYF
once . TRBJ1-2 TRBV18 TGTGCCAGCTCACCCGGAGCTAACTATGGCTACACCTTC CASSPGANYGYTF
. TRBD1 TRBJ2-7 TRBV9 TGTGCCAGCAGCAAGGGACAGGGGACGGCCTACGAGCAGTACTTC CASSKGQGTAYEQYF
. . TRBJ2-3 TRBV6-1 TGTGCCAGCAGGCTACTAGCAGCGGGCACAGATACGCAGTATTTT CASRLLAAGTDTQYF
once TRBD2 TRBJ2-4 TRBV4-1 TGCGCCAGCAGCCAAGATTATCTAGCGGGGCCCCTAGCCAAAAACATTCAGTACTTC CASSQDYLAGPLAKNIQYF
. . TRBJ1-1 TRBV2 TGTGCCAGCAGTGTTACAAAGAACACTGAAGCTTTCTTT CASSVTKNTEAFF
. . TRBJ1-2 TRBV6-5 TGTGCCAGCACCCCAGGGTGGGTAGGCGGCTACACCTTC CASTPGWVGGYTF
few . TRBJ1-4 TRBV2 TGTGCCAGCAGTGATAATGGAGCAACTAATGAAAAACTGTTTTTT CASSDNGATNEKLFF
. . TRBJ1-4 TRBV27 TGTGCCAGCAGTCGCGTTAGGGGGATTGAGGAAAAACTGTTTTTT CASSRVRGIEEKLFF